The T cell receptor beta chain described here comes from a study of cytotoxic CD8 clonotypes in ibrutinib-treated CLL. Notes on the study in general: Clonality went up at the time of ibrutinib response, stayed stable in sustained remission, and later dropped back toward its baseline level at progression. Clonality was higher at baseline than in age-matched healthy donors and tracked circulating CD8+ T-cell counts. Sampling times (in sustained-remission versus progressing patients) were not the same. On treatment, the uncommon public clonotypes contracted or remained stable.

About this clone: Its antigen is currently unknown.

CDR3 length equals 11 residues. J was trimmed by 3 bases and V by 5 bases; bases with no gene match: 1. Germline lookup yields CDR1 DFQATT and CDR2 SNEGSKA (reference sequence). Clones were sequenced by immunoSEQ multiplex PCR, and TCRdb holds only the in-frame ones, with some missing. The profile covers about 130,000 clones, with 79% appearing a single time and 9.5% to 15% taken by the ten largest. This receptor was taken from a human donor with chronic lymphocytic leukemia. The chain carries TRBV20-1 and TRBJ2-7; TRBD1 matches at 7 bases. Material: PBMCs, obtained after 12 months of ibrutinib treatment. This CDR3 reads CSAGTDYEQYF. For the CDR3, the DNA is TGCAGTGCTGGGACAGACTACGAGCAGTACTTC.